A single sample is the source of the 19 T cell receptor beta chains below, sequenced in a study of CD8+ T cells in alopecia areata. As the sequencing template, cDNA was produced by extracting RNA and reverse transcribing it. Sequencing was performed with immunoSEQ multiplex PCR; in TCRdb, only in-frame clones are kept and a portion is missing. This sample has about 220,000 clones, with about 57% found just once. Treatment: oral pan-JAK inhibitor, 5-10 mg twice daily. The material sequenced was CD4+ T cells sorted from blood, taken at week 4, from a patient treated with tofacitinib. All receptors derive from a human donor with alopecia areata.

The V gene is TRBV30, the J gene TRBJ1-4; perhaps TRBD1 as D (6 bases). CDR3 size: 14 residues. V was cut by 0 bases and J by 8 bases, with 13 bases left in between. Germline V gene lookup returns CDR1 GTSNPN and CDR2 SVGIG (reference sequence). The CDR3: CAWSVLRGGEKLFF. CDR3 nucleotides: TGTGCCTGGAGTGTTCTCAGGGGAGGGGAAAAACTGTTTTTT.

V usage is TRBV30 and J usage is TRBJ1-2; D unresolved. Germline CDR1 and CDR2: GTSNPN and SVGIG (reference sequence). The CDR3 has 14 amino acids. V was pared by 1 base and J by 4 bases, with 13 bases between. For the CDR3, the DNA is TGTGCCTGGAGTGAATTTGGTGGTGTCTATGGCTACACCTTC. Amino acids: CAWSEFGGVYGYTF.

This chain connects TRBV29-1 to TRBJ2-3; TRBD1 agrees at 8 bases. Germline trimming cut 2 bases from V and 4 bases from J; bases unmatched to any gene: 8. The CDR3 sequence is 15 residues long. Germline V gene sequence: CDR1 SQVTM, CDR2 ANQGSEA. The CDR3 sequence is CSVEYPDRGSDTQYF. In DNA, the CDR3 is TGCAGCGTTGAATATCCCGACAGGGGATCAGATACGCAGTATTTT.

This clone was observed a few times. The CDR3 sequence: CSVGTGGKREQYF. DNA of the CDR3: TGCAGCGTTGGGACAGGGGGCAAGAGGGAGCAGTACTTC. The chain uses TRBV29-1 and TRBJ2-7; 11 nucleotides match TRBD1. This CDR3 comprises 13 residues. V was pared by 4 bases and J by 7 bases, with 6 bases of the junction left unmatched. Germline-derived CDR1 and CDR2 are SQVTM and ANQGSEA.

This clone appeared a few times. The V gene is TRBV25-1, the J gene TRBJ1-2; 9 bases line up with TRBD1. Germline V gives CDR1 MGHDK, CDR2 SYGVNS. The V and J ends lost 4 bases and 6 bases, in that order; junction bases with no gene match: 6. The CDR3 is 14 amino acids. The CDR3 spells CASSGGDRVHGYTF. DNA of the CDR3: TGTGCCAGCAGTGGGGGGGACAGGGTTCATGGCTACACCTTC.

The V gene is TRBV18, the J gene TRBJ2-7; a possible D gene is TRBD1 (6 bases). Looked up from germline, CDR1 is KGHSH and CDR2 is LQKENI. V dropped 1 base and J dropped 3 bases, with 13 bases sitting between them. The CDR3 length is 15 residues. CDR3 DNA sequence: TGTGCCAGCTCACCACGACAGGCAGGAATCTACGAGCAGTACTTC. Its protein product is CASSPRQAGIYEQYF.

Written as DNA, the CDR3 is TGTGCCAGCAGCGGGGGACTGACCCCCTACGAGCAGTACTTC. It is translated as CASSGGLTPYEQYF. V gene TRBV6-5 combines with J gene TRBJ2-7; maybe TRBD2 (6 bases). Germline loops: CDR1 MNHEY, CDR2 SVGAGI. CDR3 length: 14 residues. V lost 6 bases and J 2 bases, leaving 14 bases between the germline ends.

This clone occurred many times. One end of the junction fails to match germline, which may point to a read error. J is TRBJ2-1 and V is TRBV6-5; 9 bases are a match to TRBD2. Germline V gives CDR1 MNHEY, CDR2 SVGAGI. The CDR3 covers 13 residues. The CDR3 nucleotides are TGTGCCAGCAGCCTTAGCGGGGGACTCCAGCAAGTCTTC. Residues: CASSLSGGLQQVF.

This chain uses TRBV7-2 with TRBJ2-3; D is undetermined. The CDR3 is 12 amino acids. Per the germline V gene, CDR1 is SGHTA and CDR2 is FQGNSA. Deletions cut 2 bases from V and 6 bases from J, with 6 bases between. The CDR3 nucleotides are TGTGCCAGCAGCTTAATCTCGGATACGCAGTATTTT. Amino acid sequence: CASSLISDTQYF.

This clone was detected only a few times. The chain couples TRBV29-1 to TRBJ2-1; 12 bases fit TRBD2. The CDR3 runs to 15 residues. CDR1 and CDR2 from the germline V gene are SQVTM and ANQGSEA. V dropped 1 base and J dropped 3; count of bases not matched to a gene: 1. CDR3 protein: CSVEGTSGNYNEQFF. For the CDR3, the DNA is TGCAGCGTTGAAGGGACTAGCGGGAACTACAATGAGCAGTTCTTC.

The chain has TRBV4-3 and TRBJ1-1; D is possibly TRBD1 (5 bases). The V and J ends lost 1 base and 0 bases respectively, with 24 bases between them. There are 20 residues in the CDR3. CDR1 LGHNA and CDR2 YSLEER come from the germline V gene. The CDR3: CASSQVDVGGAHVMNTEAFF. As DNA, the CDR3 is TGCGCCAGCAGCCAAGTAGATGTGGGAGGGGCGCATGTGATGAACACTGAAGCTTTCTTT.

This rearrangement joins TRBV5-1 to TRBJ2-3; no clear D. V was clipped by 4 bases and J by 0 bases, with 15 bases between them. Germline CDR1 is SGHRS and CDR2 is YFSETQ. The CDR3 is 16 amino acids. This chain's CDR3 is CASSPNPRLSTDTQYF. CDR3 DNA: TGCGCCAGCAGCCCTAACCCACGACTGAGCACAGATACGCAGTATTTT.

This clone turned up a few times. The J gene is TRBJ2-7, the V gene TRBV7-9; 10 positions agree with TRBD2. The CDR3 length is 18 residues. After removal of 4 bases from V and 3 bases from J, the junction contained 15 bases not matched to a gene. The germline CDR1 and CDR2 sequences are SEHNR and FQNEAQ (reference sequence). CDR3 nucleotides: TGTGCCAGCAGCTCCGGTGGGCTAGCGGGGGTTATTGGCTACGAGCAGTACTTC. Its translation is CASSSGGLAGVIGYEQYF. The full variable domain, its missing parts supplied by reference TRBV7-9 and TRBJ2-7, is DTGVSQNPRHKITKRGQNVTFRCDPISEHNRLYWYRQTLGQGPEFLTYFQNEAQLEKSRLLSDRFSAERPKGSFSTLEIQRTEQGDSAMYLCASSSGGLAGVIGYEQYFGPGTRLTVT.

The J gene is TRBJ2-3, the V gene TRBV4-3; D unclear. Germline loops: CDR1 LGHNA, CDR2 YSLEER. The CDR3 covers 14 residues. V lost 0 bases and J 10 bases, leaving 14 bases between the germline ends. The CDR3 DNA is TGCGCCAGCAGCCAAGATCCGGCGAAAGAGTCGCAGTATTTT. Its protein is CASSQDPAKESQYF.

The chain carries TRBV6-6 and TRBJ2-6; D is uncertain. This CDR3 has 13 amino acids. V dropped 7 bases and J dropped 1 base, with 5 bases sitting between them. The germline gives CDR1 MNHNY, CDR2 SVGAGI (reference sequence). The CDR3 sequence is CASTRSGANVLTF. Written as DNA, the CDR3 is TGTGCCAGCACGAGGTCTGGGGCCAACGTCCTGACTTTC.

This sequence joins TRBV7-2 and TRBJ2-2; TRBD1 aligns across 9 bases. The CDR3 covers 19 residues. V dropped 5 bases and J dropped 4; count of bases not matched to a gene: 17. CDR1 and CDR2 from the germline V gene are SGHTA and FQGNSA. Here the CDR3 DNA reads TGTGCCAGCAGCCTCTACCGGGACAGGGCGGCGTGGAGCACCGGGGAGCTGTTTTTT. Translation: CASSLYRDRAAWSTGELFF.

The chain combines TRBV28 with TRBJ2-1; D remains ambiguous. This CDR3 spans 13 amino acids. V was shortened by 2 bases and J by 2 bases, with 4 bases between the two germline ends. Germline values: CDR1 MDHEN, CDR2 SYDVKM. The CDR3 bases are TGTGCCAGCAGTTTAAATACCTACAATGAGCAGTTCTTC. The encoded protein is CASSLNTYNEQFF.

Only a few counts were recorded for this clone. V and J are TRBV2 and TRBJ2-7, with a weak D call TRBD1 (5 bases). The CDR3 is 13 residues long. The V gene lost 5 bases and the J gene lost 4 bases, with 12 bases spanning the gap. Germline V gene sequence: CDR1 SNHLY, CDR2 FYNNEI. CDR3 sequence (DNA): TGTGCCAGCAGTTATAACGACAGATACGAGCAGTACTTC. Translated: CASSYNDRYEQYF.

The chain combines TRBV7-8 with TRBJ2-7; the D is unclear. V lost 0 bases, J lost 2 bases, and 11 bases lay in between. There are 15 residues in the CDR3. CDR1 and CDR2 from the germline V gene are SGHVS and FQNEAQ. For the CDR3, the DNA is TGTGCCAGCAGCTTAGCGCCGGCAAATACCTACGAGCAGTACTTC. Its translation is CASSLAPANTYEQYF.